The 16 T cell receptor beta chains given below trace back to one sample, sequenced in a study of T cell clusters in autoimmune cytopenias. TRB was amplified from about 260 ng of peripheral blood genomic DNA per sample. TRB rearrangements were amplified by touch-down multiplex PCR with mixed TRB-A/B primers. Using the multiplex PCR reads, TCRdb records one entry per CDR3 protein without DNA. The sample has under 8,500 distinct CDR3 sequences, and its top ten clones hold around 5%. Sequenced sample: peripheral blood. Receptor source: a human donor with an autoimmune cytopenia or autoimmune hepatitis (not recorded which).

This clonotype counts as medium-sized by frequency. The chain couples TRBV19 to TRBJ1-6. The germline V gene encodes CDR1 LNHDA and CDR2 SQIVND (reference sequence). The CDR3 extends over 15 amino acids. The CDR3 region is CASSISRSYNSPLHF.

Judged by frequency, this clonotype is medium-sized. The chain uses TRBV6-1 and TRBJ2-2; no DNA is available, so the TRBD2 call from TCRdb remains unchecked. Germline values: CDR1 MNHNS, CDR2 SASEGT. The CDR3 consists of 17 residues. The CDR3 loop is CASSGRGLAGHTGELFF.

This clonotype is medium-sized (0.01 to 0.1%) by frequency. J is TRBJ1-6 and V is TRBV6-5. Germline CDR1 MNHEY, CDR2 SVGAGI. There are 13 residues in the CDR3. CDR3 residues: CASSYSGNSPLHF.

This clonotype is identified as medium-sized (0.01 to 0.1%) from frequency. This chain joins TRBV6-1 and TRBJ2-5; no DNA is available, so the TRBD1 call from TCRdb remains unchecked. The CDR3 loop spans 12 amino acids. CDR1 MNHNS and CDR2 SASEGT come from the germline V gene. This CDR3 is CASSLTGETQYF.

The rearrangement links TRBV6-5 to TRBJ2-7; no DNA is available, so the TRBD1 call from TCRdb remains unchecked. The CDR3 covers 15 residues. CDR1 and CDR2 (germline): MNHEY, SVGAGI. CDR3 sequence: CASSYVGQGVYEQYF.

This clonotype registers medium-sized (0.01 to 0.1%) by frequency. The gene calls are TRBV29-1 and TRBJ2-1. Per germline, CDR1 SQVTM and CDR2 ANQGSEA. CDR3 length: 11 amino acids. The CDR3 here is CSGTLFNEQFF.

The CDR3 loop reads CASSLKREKYEQFF. This sequence joins TRBV18 and TRBJ2-1; TCRdb's D call, TRBD2, is unchecked because there is no DNA. This CDR3 spans 14 amino acids. The germline V gene encodes CDR1 KGHSH and CDR2 LQKENI.

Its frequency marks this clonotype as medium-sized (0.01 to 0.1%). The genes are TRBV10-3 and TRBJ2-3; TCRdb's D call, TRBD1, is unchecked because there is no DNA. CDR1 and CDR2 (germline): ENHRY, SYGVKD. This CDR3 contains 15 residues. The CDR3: CAISPREMGTDTQYF.

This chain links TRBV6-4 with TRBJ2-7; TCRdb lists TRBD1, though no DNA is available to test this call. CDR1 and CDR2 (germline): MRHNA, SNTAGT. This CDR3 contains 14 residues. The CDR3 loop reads CASRPGQDTYEQYF.

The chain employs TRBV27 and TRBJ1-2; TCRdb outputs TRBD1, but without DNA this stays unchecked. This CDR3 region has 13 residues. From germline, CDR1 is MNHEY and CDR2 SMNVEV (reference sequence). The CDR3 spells CATGSSRDSGYTF.

CDR3 sequence reads: CAWSTAIRTGTLIAKNIQYF. This sequence joins TRBV30 and TRBJ2-4; the TCRdb call, TRBD1, lacks DNA for checking. CDR3 length equals 20 residues. Germline-derived CDR1 and CDR2 are GTSNPN and SVGIG (reference sequence).

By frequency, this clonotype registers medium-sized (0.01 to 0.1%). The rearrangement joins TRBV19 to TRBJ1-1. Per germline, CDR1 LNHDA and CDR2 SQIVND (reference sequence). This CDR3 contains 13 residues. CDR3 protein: CASSISRNTEAFF.

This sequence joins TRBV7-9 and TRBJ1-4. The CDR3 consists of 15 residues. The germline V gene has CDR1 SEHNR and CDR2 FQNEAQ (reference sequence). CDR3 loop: CASSSSPSTNEKLFF.

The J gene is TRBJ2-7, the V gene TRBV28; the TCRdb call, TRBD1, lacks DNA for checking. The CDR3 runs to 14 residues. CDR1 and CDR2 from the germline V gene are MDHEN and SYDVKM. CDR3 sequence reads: CASTRYRGDYEQYF.

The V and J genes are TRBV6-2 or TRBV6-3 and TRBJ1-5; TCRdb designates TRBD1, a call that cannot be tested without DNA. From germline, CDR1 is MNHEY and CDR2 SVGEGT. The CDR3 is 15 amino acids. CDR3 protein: CASSETGGGNQPQHF.

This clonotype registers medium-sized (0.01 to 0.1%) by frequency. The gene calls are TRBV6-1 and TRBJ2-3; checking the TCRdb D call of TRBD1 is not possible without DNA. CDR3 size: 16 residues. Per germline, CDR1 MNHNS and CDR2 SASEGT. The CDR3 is CASTFGGVPSTDTQYF.